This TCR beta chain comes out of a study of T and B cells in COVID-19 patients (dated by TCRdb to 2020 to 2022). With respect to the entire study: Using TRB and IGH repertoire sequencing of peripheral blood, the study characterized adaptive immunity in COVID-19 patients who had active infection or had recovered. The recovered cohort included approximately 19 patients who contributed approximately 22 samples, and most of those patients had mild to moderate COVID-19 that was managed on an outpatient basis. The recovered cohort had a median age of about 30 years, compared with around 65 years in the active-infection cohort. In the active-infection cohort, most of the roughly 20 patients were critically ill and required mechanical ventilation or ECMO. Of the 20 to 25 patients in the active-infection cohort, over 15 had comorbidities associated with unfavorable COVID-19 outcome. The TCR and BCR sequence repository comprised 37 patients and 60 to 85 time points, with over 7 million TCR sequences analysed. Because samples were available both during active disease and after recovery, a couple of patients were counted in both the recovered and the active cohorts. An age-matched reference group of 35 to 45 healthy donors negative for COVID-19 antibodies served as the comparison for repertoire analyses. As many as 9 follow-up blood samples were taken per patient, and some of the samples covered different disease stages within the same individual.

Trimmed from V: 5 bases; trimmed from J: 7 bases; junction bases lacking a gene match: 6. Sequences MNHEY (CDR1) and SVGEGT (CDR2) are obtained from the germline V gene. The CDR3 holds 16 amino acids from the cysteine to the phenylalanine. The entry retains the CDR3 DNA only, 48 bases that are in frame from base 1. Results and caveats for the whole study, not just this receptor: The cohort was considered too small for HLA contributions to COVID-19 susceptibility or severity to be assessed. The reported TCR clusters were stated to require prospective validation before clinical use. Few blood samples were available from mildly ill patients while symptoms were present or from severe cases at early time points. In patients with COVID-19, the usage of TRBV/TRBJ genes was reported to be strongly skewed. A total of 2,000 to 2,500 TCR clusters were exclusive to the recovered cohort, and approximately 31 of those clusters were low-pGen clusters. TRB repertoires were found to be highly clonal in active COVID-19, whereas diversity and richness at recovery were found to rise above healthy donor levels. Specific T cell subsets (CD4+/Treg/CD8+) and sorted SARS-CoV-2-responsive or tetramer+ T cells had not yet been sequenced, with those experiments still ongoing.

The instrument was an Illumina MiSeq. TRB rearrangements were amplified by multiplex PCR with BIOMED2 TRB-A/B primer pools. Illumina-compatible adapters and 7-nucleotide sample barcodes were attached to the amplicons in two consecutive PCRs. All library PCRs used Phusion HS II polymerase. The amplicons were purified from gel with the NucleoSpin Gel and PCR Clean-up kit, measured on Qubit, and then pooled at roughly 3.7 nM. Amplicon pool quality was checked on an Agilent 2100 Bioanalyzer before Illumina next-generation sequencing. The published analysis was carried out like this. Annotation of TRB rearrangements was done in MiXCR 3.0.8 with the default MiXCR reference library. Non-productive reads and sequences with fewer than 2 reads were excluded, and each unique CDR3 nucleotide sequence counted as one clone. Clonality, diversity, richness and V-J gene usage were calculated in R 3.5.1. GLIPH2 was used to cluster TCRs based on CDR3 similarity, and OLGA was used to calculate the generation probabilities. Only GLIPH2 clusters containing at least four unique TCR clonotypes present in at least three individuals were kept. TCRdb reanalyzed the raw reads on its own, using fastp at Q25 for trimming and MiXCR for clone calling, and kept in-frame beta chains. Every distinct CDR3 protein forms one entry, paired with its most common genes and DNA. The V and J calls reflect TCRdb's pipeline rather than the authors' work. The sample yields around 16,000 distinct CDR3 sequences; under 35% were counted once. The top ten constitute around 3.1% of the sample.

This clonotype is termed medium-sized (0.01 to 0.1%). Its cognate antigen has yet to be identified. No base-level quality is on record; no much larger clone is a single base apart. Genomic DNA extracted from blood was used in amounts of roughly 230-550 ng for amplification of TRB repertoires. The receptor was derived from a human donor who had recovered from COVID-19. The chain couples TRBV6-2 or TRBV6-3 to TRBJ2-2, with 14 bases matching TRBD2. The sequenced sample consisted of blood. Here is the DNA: TGTGCCAGCAGTACGACGGGACTAGCGGGAGTCGGGGAGCTGTTTTTT. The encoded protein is CASSTTGLAGVGELFF.